What follows are 2 T cell receptor beta chains derived from one specimen sequenced in a study of blood T cells in healthy people across ages. Next came a second PCR, run for about 7 to 12 cycles, which used a sample-barcoded 5' primer along with a J-beta primer mix. TCRdb called the 5' RACE reads again in MiXCR, with one record for every CDR3 protein. The table shows about 1.5 million distinct CDR3 sequences, with about 40% occurring only once. Sequencing was carried out using blood. The receptors come from a woman aged 18-29 years in good health.

The V call is TRBV20-1, the J call TRBJ1-1; D perhaps matches TRBD1 (6 bases). Germline CDR1 is DFQATT and CDR2 is SNEGSKA (reference sequence). V was trimmed by 5 bases and J by 5 bases, leaving 12 bases between them. The CDR3 runs 12 residues. The CDR3 reads CSAEQGGTEAFF. The CDR3 DNA follows: TGCAGTGCTGAACAGGGAGGGACTGAAGCTTTCTTT.

A single count supports this clonotype. The gene calls are TRBV6-5 and TRBJ2-1; TRBD1 or TRBD2 may be the D gene (5 bases each). Germline V gene data show CDR1 as MNHEY and CDR2 as SVGAGI. This CDR3 has 14 residues. Trimming pared 0 bases from V and 10 bases from J, leaving 13 bases between. CDR3 sequence (DNA): TGTGCCAGCAGTTACTCGGGGGTAGCTCGGGAGCAGTTCTTC. Its translation: CASSYSGVAREQFF.